The clone carrying this T cell receptor beta chain was detected ten times or more. Germline V gene data show CDR1 as SGHAT and CDR2 as FQNNGV. This CDR3 is 15 amino acids long. Germline trimming cut 1 base from V and 9 bases from J; bases unmatched to any gene: 8. This sample is part of a study of T-cell reconstitution after alpha-beta-depleted transplantation in children. The library targeted TCRbeta and was prepared with unique molecular identifiers. TCRdb redid the calling of the PCR reads with MiXCR, one entry per CDR3 protein. The data hold around 78,000 distinct CDR3 sequences, with about 7.3% observed a single time.

The chain has TRBV11-2 and TRBJ2-1; 8 bases match TRBD2. Source: PBMCs from the stem cell graft donor, taken from the stem cell graft. The receptor was isolated from a human donor who donated a stem cell graft to a child with acute lymphoblastic leukemia. CDR3 bases: TGTGCCAGCAGCTTAGTTGGGACTAGGACCCGTGAGCAGTTCTTC. Its protein product is CASSLVGTRTREQFF.